This T cell receptor beta chain was found in a study of post-analysis software for immune sequencing data. Study outcomes and limitations: When patients were compared with controls, a handful of TRBV segments were more frequent, TRBV5-6, TRBV5-1 and TRBV20-1 among them. Strong same-batch co-clustering of samples appeared with F measure clustering.

The CDR3 has 18 residues. Trimming at V came to 1 base and at J to 6 bases, leaving 14 bases not matched to a gene. The germline CDR1 and CDR2 sequences are LNHNV and YYDKDF (reference sequence). This clonotype was detected only a few times. As yet, its antigen is unknown. Carried by the TCR beta cDNA libraries were unique molecular identifiers. T cells, about 0.9 to 11 million of them, yielded 500,000 to 600,000 cDNA molecules. A single record per CDR3 protein comes from TCRdb applying MiXCR to the PCR reads. The sample includes 650,000 to 850,000 distinct CDR3 sequences, around 45% of them seen just once.

This chain connects TRBV15 to TRBJ2-7; the match to TRBD2 covers 11 bases. Input material: blood. This receptor was taken from a girl aged 5-17 years with multiple sclerosis. CDR3 sequence (DNA): TGTGCCACCAGCAGAGCCCGGGACAGACGACTAGCGGGGACCGAGCAGTACTTC. Protein product: CATSRARDRRLAGTEQYF.